This T cell receptor (beta chain) came from a study of T cell repertoires in cytomegalovirus infection. Across the study: Selection of CMV epitopes for the study included recently identified HLA-C-restricted and well-studied HLA-B-restricted ones. Whole-study results and caveats: Summed frequency of public TCR beta families distinguished CMV carriers with the relevant HLA. Dominating the ex vivo response were TCR beta clonotypes that were CMV-specific and HLA-C-restricted.

TCRdb processed the reads anew with MiXCR; each CDR3 protein has one entry. There are about 700,000 distinct CDR3 sequences in the sample; roughly a third occur only once, and 15% to 20% lies in the top ten. Germline V gene lookup returns CDR1 DFQATT and CDR2 SNEGSKA (reference sequence). Deletions cut 2 bases from V and 1 base from J, with 16 bases between. There are 16 residues in the CDR3. With respect to this clonotype: Antigen: not known.

The input for sequencing was cultured PBMCs, taken from culture after CMV antigen stimulation. The chain employs TRBV20-1 and TRBJ2-3; D is possibly TRBD2 (7 bases). The TCR originated in a human donor in good health (CMV status not recorded). Some clones in this sample may be carry-over from other donors' samples. Written as DNA, the CDR3 is TGCAGTGCTAGATCCCAAGGGGGGGGCCGCACAGATACGCAGTATTTT. This gives the protein CSARSQGGGRTDTQYF.